There are many counts of the clone carrying this T cell receptor beta chain. Its antigen is still unknown. TCRB transcripts that were expressed got sequenced, as all of the isolated RNA had been reverse transcribed. TCRdb's table, derived via immunoSEQ multiplex PCR, lists solely in-frame clones and lacks some. The table includes around 250,000 clones, less than 35% detected once. This sample stems from a study of beta chain features in type 1 diabetes. The junction had 14 bases not matched to a gene; V was cut back by 8 bases and J by 5 bases. Germline lookup yields CDR1 MDHEN and CDR2 SYDVKM. CDR3 size: 16 residues. Study findings and constraints: Patients with type 1 diabetes carried fewer insertions and had more deletions at their VDJ junctions.

Sequencing was done on a sample of central memory CD4+ T cells from blood. This clonotype was sampled from a young man in good health. The J gene is TRBJ2-3, the V gene TRBV28, with TRBD2 identical over 9 bases. The CDR3 DNA reads TGTGCCAGCTTCCCCTCGGCAACGACTAGCGGAGATACGCAGTATTTT. This translates into CASFPSATTSGDTQYF.